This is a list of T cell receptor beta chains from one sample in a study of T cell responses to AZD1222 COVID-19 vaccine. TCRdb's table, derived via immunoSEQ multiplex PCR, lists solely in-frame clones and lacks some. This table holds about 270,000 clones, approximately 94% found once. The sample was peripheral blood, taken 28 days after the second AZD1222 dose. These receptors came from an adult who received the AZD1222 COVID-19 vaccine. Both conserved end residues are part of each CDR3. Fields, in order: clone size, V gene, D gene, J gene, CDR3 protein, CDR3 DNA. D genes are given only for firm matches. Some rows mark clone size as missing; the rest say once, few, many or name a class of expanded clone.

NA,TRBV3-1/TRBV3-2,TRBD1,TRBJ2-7,CASSLTGGSSYEQYF,TGTGCCAGCAGCCTTACAGGGGGCAGCTCCTACGAGCAGTACTTC
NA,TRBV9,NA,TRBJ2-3,CASSLRGDTQYF,TGTGCCAGCAGCCTCCGAGGAGATACGCAGTATTTT
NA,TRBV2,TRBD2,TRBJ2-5,CASSVVGAGKETQYF,TGTGCCAGCAGTGTTGTAGGAGCGGGGAAAGAGACCCAGTACTTC
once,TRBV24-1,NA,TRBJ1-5,CATSDAGEGDQPQHF,TGTGCCACCAGTGATGCTGGGGAGGGAGATCAGCCCCAGCATTTT
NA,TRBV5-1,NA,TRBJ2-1,CASSLGGGDYNEQFF,TGCGCCAGCAGCTTAGGAGGGGGTGACTACAATGAGCAGTTCTTC
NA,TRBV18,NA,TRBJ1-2,CASSQSGIHLANYGYTF,TGTGCCAGCTCTCAAAGCGGGATACACTTAGCTAACTATGGCTACACCTTC
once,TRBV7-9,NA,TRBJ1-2,CASSPGTPTNYGYTF,TGTGCCAGCAGCCCCGGGACACCTACTAACTATGGCTACACCTTC
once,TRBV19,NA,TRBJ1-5,CASSMAGRAPFESQPQHF,TGTGCCAGTAGTATGGCCGGCCGGGCCCCCTTCGAAAGCCAGCCCCAGCATTTT
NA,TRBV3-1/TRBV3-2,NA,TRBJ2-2,CASSQRGRGPGELFF,TGTGCCAGCAGCCAGAGGGGCAGGGGCCCCGGGGAGCTGTTTTTT
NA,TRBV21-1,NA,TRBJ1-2,CASSRTGLDRATANYGYTF,TGTGCCAGCAGCCGCACCGGTTTAGACAGGGCCACAGCTAACTATGGCTACACCTTC
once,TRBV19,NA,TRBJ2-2,CASSPGGGSGELFF,TGTGCCAGTAGCCCAGGGGGCGGGAGCGGGGAGCTGTTTTTT
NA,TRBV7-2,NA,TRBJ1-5,CASSPRSWGNQPQHF,TGTGCCAGCAGCCCCCGCTCGTGGGGCAATCAGCCCCAGCATTTT
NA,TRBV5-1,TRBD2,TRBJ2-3,CASSARLAGVTDTQYF,TGCGCCAGCAGCGCCCGACTAGCGGGAGTTACAGATACGCAGTATTTT
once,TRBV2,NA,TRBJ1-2,CASSENSRGDGYTF,TGTGCCAGCAGTGAAAACTCCCGAGGGGACGGCTACACCTTC
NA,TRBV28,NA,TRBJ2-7,CASRAAGYEQYF,TGTGCCAGCAGGGCCGCAGGCTACGAGCAGTACTTC
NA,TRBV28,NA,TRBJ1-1,CASSFGGLVAFF,TGTGCCAGCAGTTTTGGGGGATTGGTGGCTTTCTTT
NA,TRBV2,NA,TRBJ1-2,CASSEQLIYGYTF,TGTGCCAGCAGTGAACAGTTAATCTATGGCTACACCTTC
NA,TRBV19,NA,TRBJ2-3,CASRGLGDTQYF,TGTGCCAGTAGGGGTTTAGGGGATACGCAGTATTTT
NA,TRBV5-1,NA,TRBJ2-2,CASRMGGNTGELFF,TGCGCCAGCAGGATGGGAGGGAACACCGGGGAGCTGTTTTTT
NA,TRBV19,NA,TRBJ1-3,CASRRPGNTIYF,TGTGCCAGTAGGCGACCGGGAAACACCATATATTTT
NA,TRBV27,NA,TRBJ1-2,CASLGTAGSPNYGYTF,TGTGCCAGCCTCGGGACGGCGGGTTCTCCTAACTATGGCTACACCTTC
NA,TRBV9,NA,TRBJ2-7,CASTRGWGNYEQYF,TGTGCCAGCACCAGGGGATGGGGAAACTACGAGCAGTACTTC
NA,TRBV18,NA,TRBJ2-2,CASSSNREALPGELFF,TGTGCCAGCTCATCCAACAGGGAGGCGCTACCCGGGGAGCTGTTTTTT
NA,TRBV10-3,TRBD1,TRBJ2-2,CAISGDRGELFF,TGTGCCATCAGTGGGGACAGGGGGGAGCTGTTTTTT
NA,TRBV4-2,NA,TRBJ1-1,CASSQVSVPPDTEAFF,TGTGCCAGCAGCCAAGTCTCCGTCCCTCCCGACACTGAAGCTTTCTTT
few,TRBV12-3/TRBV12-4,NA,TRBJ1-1,CASSLGGNTEAFF,TGTGCCAGCAGTTTAGGGGGGAACACTGAAGCTTTCTTT
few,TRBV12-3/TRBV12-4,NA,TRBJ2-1,CASGGVVVDEQFF,TGTGCCAGCGGAGGGGTAGTCGTCGATGAGCAGTTCTTC
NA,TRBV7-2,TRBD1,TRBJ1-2,CASSLKWGGGRWYGYTF,TGTGCCAGCAGCTTAAAGTGGGGAGGGGGCAGGTGGTATGGCTACACCTTC
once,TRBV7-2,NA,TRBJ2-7,CASSPRRTDEQYF,TGTGCCAGCAGCCCCCGGAGGACGGACGAGCAGTACTTC
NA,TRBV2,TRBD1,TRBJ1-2,CASSEGRDRVSDGYTF,TGTGCCAGCAGTGAGGGCCGGGACAGGGTATCGGATGGCTACACCTTC
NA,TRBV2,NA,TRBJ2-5,CATHYTGETQYF,TGTGCCACCCACTATACAGGGGAGACCCAGTACTTC
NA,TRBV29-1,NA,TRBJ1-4,CSVVRNEKLFF,TGCAGCGTTGTTCGTAATGAAAAACTGTTTTTT
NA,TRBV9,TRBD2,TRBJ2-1,CASSVGTGLPPYNEQFF,TGTGCCAGCAGCGTAGGGACGGGACTACCTCCCTACAATGAGCAGTTCTTC
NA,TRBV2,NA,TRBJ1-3,CASSLNLGNTIYF,TGTGCCAGCAGTCTTAACTTGGGGAACACCATATATTTT
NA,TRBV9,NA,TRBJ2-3,CASSGPGGTQYF,TGTGCCAGCAGCGGTCCAGGGGGGACGCAGTATTTT
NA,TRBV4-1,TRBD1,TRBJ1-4,CASSLGTVREKLFF,TGCGCCAGCAGCCTCGGGACAGTCCGTGAAAAACTGTTTTTT
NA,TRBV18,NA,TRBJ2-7,CASSPFGGQTYEQYF,TGTGCCAGCTCACCTTTCGGCGGCCAAACCTACGAGCAGTACTTC
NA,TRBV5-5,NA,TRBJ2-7,CASSLGIQKYEQYF,TGTGCCAGCAGCTTGGGGATCCAGAAATACGAGCAGTACTTC
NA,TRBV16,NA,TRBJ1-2,CASSQSAGLKDGYTF,TGTGCCAGCAGCCAATCCGCAGGTCTAAAGGATGGCTACACCTTC
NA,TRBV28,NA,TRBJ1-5,CAIGAVDQPQHF,TGTGCCATCGGGGCGGTGGATCAGCCCCAGCATTTT
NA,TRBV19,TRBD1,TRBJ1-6,CATSDRENNSPLHF,TGTGCCACCTCAGACAGGGAAAATAATTCACCCCTCCACTTT
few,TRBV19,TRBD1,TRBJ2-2,CASSFQQGPSNTGELFF,TGTGCCAGTAGTTTTCAACAGGGGCCCTCGAACACCGGGGAGCTGTTTTTT
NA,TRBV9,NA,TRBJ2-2,CASNPSNTGELFF,TGTGCCAGCAATCCTAGTAACACCGGGGAGCTGTTTTTT
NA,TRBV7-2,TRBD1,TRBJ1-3,CASSMQTGSGNTIYF,TGTGCCAGCAGCATGCAGACAGGGTCGGGAAACACCATATATTTT
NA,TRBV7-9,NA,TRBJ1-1,CASSLESGRNTEAFF,TGTGCCAGCAGCTTAGAATCGGGCAGGAACACTGAAGCTTTCTTT